This T cell receptor beta chain was recorded in a study of radiation and T cells in renal cell carcinoma. This clone was detected a few times. What it recognizes is unknown. The table came from immunoSEQ multiplex PCR; TCRdb's copy has only in-frame clones and leaves some out. The table lists some 150,000 clones, less than 90% of them singletons. The sample's time point: blood 4 weeks post-SBRT, at nephrectomy. Treatment meaning: 15 Gy SBRT to primary tumor, nephrectomy 4 weeks later. Nephrectomy followed 15 Gy stereotactic body radiation by 4 weeks. Blood was sampled at baseline, 2 weeks and 4 weeks after SBRT. Notes on the study in general: Top tumor clonotypes rose in blood 2 weeks post-radiation, then contracted.

Trimming left V 6 bases short and J 9 bases short, with 12 bases between. The CDR3 has 12 residues. Germline values: CDR1 MNHEY, CDR2 SVGAGI. Sequenced here: blood, sampled from a patient whose treatment included radiotherapy and nephrectomy. The clonotype comes from a woman aged 50 to 60 with renal cell carcinoma. The chain employs TRBV6-5 and TRBJ2-1, with D perhaps TRBD2 (6 bases). CDR3 protein: CASSGTVGEQFF. The DNA of the CDR3 is TGTGCCAGCAGCGGGACTGTCGGTGAGCAGTTCTTC.